The 29 T cell receptor beta chains given below trace back to one sample, sequenced in a study of T cell responses to AZD1222 COVID-19 vaccine. Clones were read by immunoSEQ multiplex PCR, and TCRdb kept only the in-frame ones, dropping some. Of about 53,000 clones listed, approximately 84% are singletons. The starting material was peripheral blood, obtained on day 0 of AZD1222 vaccination. These receptors were collected from an adult in good health.

As to this clone: A single base separates this from a much larger clone, so it may be a read error. Within the sample, other DNA sequences also encode this same CDR3. The rearrangement uses TRBV25-1 and TRBJ1-1, with a tentative D call TRBD1 (6 bases). CDR3 length equals 13 residues. Germline V lookup: CDR1 MGHDK, CDR2 SYGVNS. Trimming took 5 bases from V and 1 from J, leaving 8 bases between them. The CDR3, as DNA: TGTGCCAGCAGTCTAGGGGGGAACACTGAAGCTTTCTTT. This encodes CASSLGGNTEAFF.

The V gene is TRBV7-2, the J gene TRBJ1-1, with D perhaps TRBD1 (5 bases). From germline, CDR1 is SGHTA and CDR2 FQGNSA. The CDR3 sequence is 13 residues long. V dropped 4 bases and J dropped 4 bases, with 10 bases sitting between them. CDR3 nucleotides: TGTGCCAGCAGCTATGCAGGGCGCACTGAAGCTTTCTTT. Translating it yields CASSYAGRTEAFF.

The chain uses TRBV5-4 and TRBJ1-2; D remains unclear. CDR1 is SGHNT, CDR2 YYREEE, per germline (reference sequence). This CDR3 region has 14 residues. The V gene lost 4 bases and the J gene lost 6 bases, with 16 bases spanning the gap. The CDR3 nucleotides are TGTGCCAGCAGCCTGGACCTCCGACCAGATGGCTACACCTTC. Encoded protein: CASSLDLRPDGYTF.

This chain uses TRBV7-2 with TRBJ2-3; 10 positions match TRBD2. The CDR3 length is 17 residues. CDR1 is SGHTA and CDR2 is FQGNSA in the germline V gene. V lost 1 base to trimming and J lost 1 base; unmatched junction nucleotides: 5. Written as DNA, the CDR3 is TGTGCCAGCAGCTTAGTATCTAGCGGGAGTGGCACAGATACGCAGTATTTT. Protein product: CASSLVSSGSGTDTQYF.

The count of this clone is one. The rearrangement links TRBV7-2 to TRBJ2-7, with D possibly being TRBD2 (7 bases). V lost 5 bases and J lost 3, with 14 bases in between. Germline V gives CDR1 SGHTA, CDR2 FQGNSA. CDR3 length equals 14 residues. The CDR3 sequence: CASSRGRENYEQYF. The CDR3 bases are TGTGCCAGCAGCCGGGGGCGGGAGAACTACGAGCAGTACTTC.

This chain connects TRBV7-3 to TRBJ2-2; TRBD2 is a possible D gene (6 bases). Trimming cost V 2 bases and J 5 bases, with 12 bases left between them. CDR1 is SGHTA, CDR2 FQGTGA, per germline. The CDR3 contains 15 residues. The CDR3, as DNA: TGTGCCAGCAGCTTAGGGGTCGGGAGTACCGGGGAGCTGTTTTTT. Its translation is CASSLGVGSTGELFF.

The genes are TRBV2 and TRBJ2-1; 8 bases are a match to TRBD2. Germline lookup yields CDR1 SNHLY and CDR2 FYNNEI. This CDR3 has 17 residues. With V trimmed by 2 bases and J by 2 bases, 8 bases remained unmatched. The CDR3 nucleotides are TGTGCCAGCAGTGAAACTCGTAGCGGGACGACCTACAATGAGCAGTTCTTC. This sequence encodes CASSETRSGTTYNEQFF.

This chain links TRBV3-1 (or the pseudogene TRBV3-2) with TRBJ2-7; D remains ambiguous. The CDR3 loop spans 13 amino acids. CDR1 LGHDT and CDR2 YNNKEL come from the germline V gene (reference sequence). Trimming removed 3 bases at V and 9 bases at J, with 15 bases between. As DNA, the CDR3 is TGTGCCAGCAGCCAGGGTTGGTCTTTGGGGCAGTACTTC. It encodes CASSQGWSLGQYF.

The CDR3 nucleotides read TGTGCCAGCAGTAAGACAGGGGATGGAAACACCATATATTTT. Amino acids: CASSKTGDGNTIYF. The chain is built from TRBV7-9 and TRBJ1-3; 8 bases are shared with TRBD1. CDR3 length: 14 residues. Per germline, CDR1 SEHNR and CDR2 FQNEAQ (reference sequence). J was trimmed by 3 bases and V by 6 bases; bases with no gene match: 4.

The chain has TRBV7-8 and TRBJ2-1; 8 bases fit TRBD2. Germline V gives CDR1 SGHVS, CDR2 FQNEAQ. Unmatched junction bases numbered 6, after V lost 5 bases and J lost 6 bases. The CDR3 is made up of 14 amino acids. The DNA for the CDR3 is TGTGCCAGCAGCCTCAGCGGGAGTCGCAATGAGCAGTTCTTC. Translated: CASSLSGSRNEQFF.

This sequence joins TRBV19 and TRBJ1-4; D ambiguous. The germline V and J ends were trimmed by 5 bases and 7 bases, with 14 bases remaining between them. Germline V gene data show CDR1 as LNHDA and CDR2 as SQIVND (reference sequence). The CDR3 loop spans 14 amino acids. CDR3 sequence reads: CASSPRGSGEKLFF. The CDR3 nucleotides read TGTGCCAGTAGTCCCCGGGGTAGCGGTGAAAAACTGTTTTTT.

The V call is TRBV4-3, the J call TRBJ1-6; D is ambiguous. Germline CDR1 and CDR2: LGHNA and YSLEER. The CDR3 runs to 15 residues. Trimming cost V 3 bases and J 0 bases, with 6 bases left between them. CDR3 amino acids: CASSHGSSYNSPLHF. The CDR3 nucleotides are TGCGCCAGCAGCCATGGGAGCTCCTATAATTCACCCCTCCACTTT.

V gene TRBV2 combines with J gene TRBJ2-6; no firm D call. This CDR3 region has 15 residues. Trimming took off 4 bases at V and 0 bases at J, with 7 bases between the two ends. Germline V gene sequence: CDR1 SNHLY, CDR2 FYNNEI. Here the CDR3 reads CASSVPGSGANVLTF. The CDR3 DNA reads TGTGCCAGCAGTGTTCCCGGCTCTGGGGCCAACGTCCTGACTTTC.

The chain links TRBV9 to TRBJ2-5, with 9 bases aligning to TRBD1. V dropped 0 bases and J dropped 1; count of bases not matched to a gene: 4. This CDR3 region has 16 residues. Germline V gene data show CDR1 as SGDLS and CDR2 as YYNGEE. CDR3 loop: CASSVEGTGSQETQYF. For the CDR3, the DNA is TGTGCCAGCAGCGTAGAAGGGACAGGGAGCCAAGAGACCCAGTACTTC.

This clone was seen a few times. This chain connects TRBV30 to TRBJ1-6; D call uncertain. The CDR3 runs 14 residues. Trimming took 2 bases from V and 5 from J, leaving 10 bases between them. CDR1 is GTSNPN, CDR2 SVGIG, per germline (reference sequence). In DNA form, the CDR3 reads TGTGCCTGGAGTAAGGCAAGTAATAATTCACCCCTCCACTTT. Translation: CAWSKASNNSPLHF.

The chain recombines TRBV3-1 (or the pseudogene TRBV3-2) with TRBJ1-1; no clear D. Germline V lookup: CDR1 LGHDT, CDR2 YNNKEL (reference sequence). The CDR3 totals 13 residues. V lost 2 bases to trimming and J lost 0 bases, with 4 bases between them. In DNA, the CDR3 is TGTGCCAGCAGCCAATCAGTGAACACTGAAGCTTTCTTT. It is translated as CASSQSVNTEAFF.

The chain joins TRBV7-2 to TRBJ2-1; D gene ambiguous. Per germline, CDR1 SGHTA and CDR2 FQGNSA. The CDR3 runs to 13 residues. V gave up 5 bases and J gave up 5 bases, with 10 bases separating them. The CDR3 sequence is CASSQTQNNEQFF. CDR3 sequence (DNA): TGTGCCAGCAGCCAAACACAGAACAATGAGCAGTTCTTC.

The chain's CDR3 is CARERGSRFDGYTF. For the CDR3, the DNA is TGTGCCAGAGAAAGGGGCAGCAGGTTCGATGGCTACACCTTC. V and J are TRBV30 and TRBJ1-2; D perhaps matches TRBD1 (5 bases). Per germline, CDR1 GTSNPN and CDR2 SVGIG (reference sequence). The CDR3 is made up of 14 amino acids. V lost 8 bases to trimming and J lost 6 bases, with 22 bases between them.

The sample holds a few counts of this clone. The chain is built from TRBV7-6 and TRBJ2-7, with 8 positions matching TRBD1. V was clipped by 1 base and J by 2 bases; unmatched bases: 10. In germline, CDR1 is SGHVS, CDR2 FNYEAQ. The CDR3 totals 17 residues. This CDR3 reads CASSLVPEDRDPYEQYF. The CDR3 nucleotides read TGTGCCAGCAGCTTAGTTCCAGAGGACAGGGACCCCTACGAGCAGTACTTC.

The chain uses TRBV30 and TRBJ1-6; tentative D call: TRBD1 (5 bases). The CDR3 extends over 14 amino acids. Germline V gene sequence: CDR1 GTSNPN, CDR2 SVGIG (reference sequence). Trimming shortened V by 1 base and J by 8 bases, and 12 bases separated the two germline ends. CDR3 region: CAWSDGQGHSPLHF. The CDR3, as DNA: TGTGCCTGGAGTGATGGGCAGGGTCATTCACCCCTCCACTTT.

This sequence joins TRBV5-1 and TRBJ1-1, with 8 bases matching TRBD1. Germline V CDR1 and CDR2: SGHRS, YFSETQ. The trim removed 0 bases at V and 4 bases at J, leaving 2 bases unmatched. The CDR3 runs 14 residues. This chain's CDR3 is CASSLADRGTEAFF. CDR3 nucleotide sequence: TGCGCCAGCAGCTTGGCCGACAGGGGCACTGAAGCTTTCTTT.

The rearrangement links TRBV11-3 to TRBJ2-1; D uncertain. The CDR3 spans 14 residues. Germline CDR1 is SGHNT and CDR2 is YENEEA. Trimming left V 1 base short and J 12 bases short, with 16 bases between. This chain's CDR3 is CASSLGRSPEWQFF. CDR3 nucleotides: TGTGCCAGCAGCTTAGGTCGCTCCCCCGAGTGGCAGTTCTTC. The variable domain in full, with the rest retrieved from reference TRBV11-3 and TRBJ2-1, is EAGVVQSPRYKIIEKKQPVAFWCNPISGHNTLYWYLQNLGQGPELLIRYENEEAVDDSQLPKDRFSAERLKGVDSTLKIQPAELGDSAVYLCASSLGRSPEWQFFGPGTRLTVL.

The chain joins TRBV7-7 to TRBJ1-3; 9 nucleotides match TRBD1. CDR1 is SSHAT, CDR2 FNYEAQ, per germline (reference sequence). V lost 1 base and J lost 2; bases outside the gene matches: 0. The CDR3 extends over 15 amino acids. The CDR3, as DNA: TGTGCCAGCAGCTTAGACAGGGGGCCTGGAAACACCATATATTTT. Its translation: CASSLDRGPGNTIYF. Drawing the rest from reference TRBV7-7 and TRBJ1-3, the complete variable domain is GAGVSQSPRYKVTKRGQDVTLRCDPISSHATLYWYQQALGQGPEFLTYFNYEAQPDKSGLPSDRFSAERPEGSISTLTIQRTEQRDSAMYRCASSLDRGPGNTIYFGEGSWLTVV.

The V gene is TRBV28, the J gene TRBJ2-1; 7 nucleotides agree with TRBD2. From germline, CDR1 is MDHEN and CDR2 SYDVKM. The CDR3 is 20 amino acids. V lost 2 bases to trimming and J lost 0 bases; unmatched junction nucleotides: 16. CDR3 amino acids: CASSLVAGDWSTYSYNEQFF. The CDR3 DNA is TGTGCCAGCAGTTTAGTGGCGGGAGATTGGTCCACATACTCCTACAATGAGCAGTTCTTC.

The gene calls are TRBV10-3 and TRBJ2-1; D call uncertain. Between the trimmed V and J ends, which lost 0 bases and 5 bases, there was a span of 5 bases. Germline loops: CDR1 ENHRY, CDR2 SYGVKD. CDR3 size: 13 residues. In nucleotides, the CDR3 is TGTGCCATCAGTGAGTCTAGGGACAATGAGCAGTTCTTC. Encoded protein: CAISESRDNEQFF.

The rearrangement uses TRBV21-1 and TRBJ2-7; the listed D gene, TRBD2, was not tested against the DNA. TRBV21-1 is flagged as a pseudogene. The CDR3 is 16 residues long. CDR3 in DNA: TGTGCCAGCAGCAAAGTGGGGCTAGCGGGAGGTTACGAGCAGTACTTC. Translation gives CASSKVGLAGGYEQYF.

The genes are TRBV6-2 or TRBV6-3 and TRBJ2-1; D unresolved. Germline V gene lookup returns CDR1 MNHEY and CDR2 SVGEGT. V was shortened by 0 bases and J by 11 bases, with 11 bases between the two germline ends. The CDR3 sequence is 13 residues long. CDR3 protein: CASSYSTHPQQFF. CDR3 sequence (DNA): TGTGCCAGCAGTTACTCGACCCATCCGCAGCAGTTCTTC.

The chain recombines TRBV11-3 with TRBJ2-7, with 8 bases lining up with TRBD2. This CDR3 has 14 residues. Germline lookup yields CDR1 SGHNT and CDR2 YENEEA. The V and J ends lost 3 bases and 9 bases, in that order; junction bases with no gene match: 10. In nucleotides, the CDR3 is TGTGCCAGCAGCTTTTCCGGGACTAGTGGGAGGCAGTACTTC. Translation: CASSFSGTSGRQYF.

Only one count was recorded for this clone. The rearrangement joins TRBV4-3 to TRBJ2-2; weak D call: TRBD1 (5 bases). Trimming shortened V by 4 bases and J by 3 bases, and 15 bases separated the two germline ends. Germline V CDR1 and CDR2: LGHNA, YSLEER. The CDR3 runs 16 residues. The CDR3 DNA is TGCGCCAGCAGCCGCGGCTTAGGGGCAGACACCGGGGAGCTGTTTTTT. Translating gives CASSRGLGADTGELFF.